The sequence of this T cell receptor beta chain was determined in a study of cytomegalovirus exposure and HLA in healthy donors. Researchers ran the PCR with 60 Vbeta and 13 Jbeta primers. Clones were sequenced by immunoSEQ multiplex PCR, and TCRdb holds only the in-frame ones, with some missing. The top ten clones hold 7% to 10% of a sample with approximately 100,000 clones, about three quarters of them seen once. Trimming took 4 bases from V and 0 from J; bases not matched to a gene: 9. CDR1 and CDR2 (germline): SNHLY, FYNNEI. This CDR3 spans 18 amino acids. The sequence derives from a human donor in good health. The rearrangement links TRBV2 to TRBJ2-3; 11 bases match TRBD2. What was sequenced was PBMCs. CDR3 amino acids: CASSGGRGLAGSTDTQYF. The CDR3 coding sequence is TGTGCCAGCAGTGGGGGTCGAGGACTAGCGGGTAGCACAGATACGCAGTATTTT.